Shown below are 11 T cell receptor beta chains from a single sample sequenced in a study of cytomegalovirus exposure and HLA in healthy donors. The PCR had 60 Vbeta and 13 Jbeta primers. The table came from immunoSEQ multiplex PCR; TCRdb's copy has only in-frame clones and leaves some out. The table lists 150,000 to 200,000 clones, about 81% of them singletons. Sequencing input: PBMCs. These receptors were taken from a man in his late teens or twenties in good health and CMV-seronegative.

Concerning this clone: The junction does not match germline at one end; this may be a read error. The chain joins TRBV7-7 to TRBJ2-2; the D gene is possibly TRBD2 (5 bases). The CDR3 loop spans 19 amino acids. Looked up from germline, CDR1 is SSHAT and CDR2 is FNYEAQ (reference sequence). DNA for the CDR3: TGTGCTAGCAGCTTACCGCCAGCGGTCGATAAAACGAACACCGGGGAGCTGTTTTTT. It encodes CASSLPPAVDKTNTGELFF.

The chain carries TRBV5-5 and TRBJ1-4, with 9 bases matching TRBD1. The junction had 6 bases not matched to a gene; V was cut back by 0 bases and J by 12 bases. Per the germline V gene, CDR1 is SGHKS and CDR2 is YYEKEE (reference sequence). This CDR3 spans 14 amino acids. The CDR3, as DNA: TGTGCCAGCAGCTTGGAGGGACAGGGAGCGGAACTGTTTTTT. This gives the protein CASSLEGQGAELFF.

This clone was counted a few times. The CDR3 sequence is CASSTAGVGEQYF. CDR3 nucleotides: TGTGCCAGTAGTACCGCGGGGGTTGGCGAGCAGTACTTC. The chain uses TRBV19 and TRBJ2-7, with 7 nucleotides matching TRBD2. This CDR3 has 13 residues. Unmatched junction bases numbered 6, after V lost 4 bases and J lost 6 bases. Germline V gives CDR1 LNHDA, CDR2 SQIVND (reference sequence).

This clone showed up just once. The chain carries TRBV7-3 and TRBJ2-5; D may be TRBD2 (6 bases). Germline CDR1 SGHTA, CDR2 FQGTGA. This CDR3 contains 16 residues. V lost 4 bases to trimming and J lost 1 base, with 16 bases between them. CDR3 protein: CASSSDGRGTQETQYF. DNA for the CDR3: TGTGCCAGCAGCTCTGACGGGCGGGGTACCCAAGAGACCCAGTACTTC.

The rearrangement links TRBV29-1 to TRBJ2-3; D is unresolved. Germline-derived CDR1 and CDR2 are SQVTM and ANQGSEA. Deletions cut 2 bases from V and 1 base from J, with 13 bases between. CDR3 length: 15 residues. DNA of the CDR3: TGCAGCGTTGAAAGATCCGCAGTTGGCACAGATACGCAGTATTTT. Translation gives CSVERSAVGTDTQYF.

This chain connects TRBV9 to TRBJ2-5, with TRBD2 matching 10 bases. The length of the CDR3 is 16 residues. The germline V gene encodes CDR1 SGDLS and CDR2 YYNGEE. Trimming removed 0 bases from V and 7 bases from J; junction bases left unmatched: 9. The CDR3 sequence: CASSVEPAGGRGTQYF. CDR3 nucleotide sequence: TGTGCCAGCAGCGTAGAGCCAGCGGGGGGGCGGGGGACCCAGTACTTC.

J is TRBJ2-3 and V is TRBV11-3, with unresolved D. In germline, CDR1 is SGHNT, CDR2 YENEEA. The V end lost 1 base, the J end lost 6 bases, and 11 bases lay between the germline ends. The CDR3 consists of 14 residues. This chain's CDR3 is CASSLGASTDTQYF. The CDR3 DNA reads TGTGCCAGCAGCTTAGGGGCGTCTACGGATACGCAGTATTTT.

The chain employs TRBV6-5 and TRBJ1-2; D is possibly TRBD1 (5 bases). The germline gives CDR1 MNHEY, CDR2 SVGAGI. The ends were cut back, 5 bases at V and 5 bases at J, with 15 bases in the middle. This CDR3 region has 14 residues. CDR3 amino acids: CASSPGTSRYGYTF. The CDR3 nucleotides read TGTGCCAGCAGTCCTGGGACTTCCCGATATGGCTACACCTTC.

In the case of this clone: Its ends do not fully match the called genes, so a read error is possible. V gene TRBV27 combines with J gene TRBJ1-2; D is perhaps TRBD1 (6 bases). Per germline, CDR1 MNHEY and CDR2 SMNVEV (reference sequence). The CDR3 has 14 residues. The CDR3 sequence is CASRITGQTYDYTF. CDR3 in DNA: TGTGCCAGCAGAATTACCGGACAGACCTATGACTACACCTTC.

The V call is TRBV7-2, the J call TRBJ1-5, with D possibly being TRBD1 (5 bases). CDR3 length: 12 residues. Trimming removed 7 bases at V and 3 bases at J, with 7 bases between. From germline, CDR1 is SGHTA and CDR2 FQGNSA. The DNA for the CDR3 is TGTGCCAGCACCAGGGACAATCAGCCCCAGCATTTT. Its translation: CASTRDNQPQHF. Filled out from reference TRBV7-2 and TRBJ1-5, the complete variable domain reads GAGVSQSPSNKVTEKGKDVELRCDPISGHTALYWYRQSLGQGLEFLIYFQGNSAPDKSGLPSDRFSAERTGGSVSTLTIQRTQQEDSAVYLCASTRDNQPQHFGDGTRLSIL.

The CDR3 DNA follows: TGTGCCAGCAGCTTGGCGGGAGGGATCTCCTACGAGCAGTACTTC. It encodes CASSLAGGISYEQYF. The rearrangement links TRBV5-4 to TRBJ2-7; 8 bases map to TRBD2. After removal of 0 bases from V and 0 bases from J, the junction contained 2 bases not matched to a gene. CDR1 is SGHNT and CDR2 is YYREEE in the germline V gene (reference sequence). The CDR3 sequence is 15 residues long.